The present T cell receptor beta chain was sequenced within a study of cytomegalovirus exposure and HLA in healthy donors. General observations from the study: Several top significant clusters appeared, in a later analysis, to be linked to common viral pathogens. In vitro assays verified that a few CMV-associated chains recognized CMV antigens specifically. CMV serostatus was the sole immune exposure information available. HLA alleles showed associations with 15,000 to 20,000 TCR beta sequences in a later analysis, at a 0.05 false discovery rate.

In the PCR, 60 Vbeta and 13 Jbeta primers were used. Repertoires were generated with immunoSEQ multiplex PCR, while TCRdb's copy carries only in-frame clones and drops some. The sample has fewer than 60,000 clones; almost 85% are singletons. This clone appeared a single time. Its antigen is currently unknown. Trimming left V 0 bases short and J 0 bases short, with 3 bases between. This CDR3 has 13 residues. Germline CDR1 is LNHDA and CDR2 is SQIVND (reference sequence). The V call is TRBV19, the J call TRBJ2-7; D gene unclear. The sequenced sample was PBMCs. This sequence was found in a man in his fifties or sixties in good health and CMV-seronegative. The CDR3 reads CASSIDSSYEQYF. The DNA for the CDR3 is TGTGCCAGTAGTATAGACAGCTCCTACGAGCAGTACTTC.